This TCR beta chain was recorded in a study of PD-L1 blockade in urothelial cancer. Study-level information: The researchers analyzed blood 3 weeks (second dose) and 6 weeks after treatment start.

V trimming: 3 bases; J trimming: 1 base; junction bases outside the gene matches: 10. The CDR3 covers 18 residues. Per the germline V gene, CDR1 is SGHTA and CDR2 is FQGNSA. The assay was immunoSEQ multiplex PCR, and TCRdb's table has in-frame clones only and misses some. This table holds some 80,000 clones, about nine tenths found once. Specimen: PBMCs, collected around atezolizumab (anti-PD-L1) treatment. The chain has TRBV7-2 and TRBJ2-1, with 9 bases matching TRBD2. This clonotype was sampled from a woman between 65 and 79 years old with urothelial cancer. The CDR3 loop is CASSLRSLAGFSYNEQFF. The CDR3 nucleotides are TGTGCCAGCAGCTTGAGATCGCTAGCGGGGTTTTCCTACAATGAGCAGTTCTTC.